These 3 T cell receptor beta chains share one sample of origin, sequenced in a study of blood T cells in healthy people across ages. The use of a sample-barcoded 5' primer and a J-beta primer mix characterized a second PCR of about 6 to 12 cycles. One entry per CDR3 protein results from TCRdb running MiXCR on the 5' RACE reads. The table has roughly 830,000 distinct CDR3 sequences, less than 80% seen once. The specimen was blood. The source of these receptors is a man in his thirties or forties in good health.

The V gene is TRBV2, the J gene TRBJ2-1, with 7 bases identical to TRBD2. Germline V CDR1 and CDR2: SNHLY, FYNNEI. The CDR3 is 18 residues long. Trimming cost V 2 bases and J 3 bases; bases outside gene matches: 13. The CDR3 loop reads CASSETSVAFRNYNEQFF. CDR3 sequence (DNA): TGTGCCAGCAGTGAAACTAGCGTGGCCTTTAGGAACTACAATGAGCAGTTCTTC.

A note on this clonotype: Germline is not matched at one junction end, which may reflect a read error. The V call is TRBV4-3, the J call TRBJ2-2; a possible D gene is TRBD1 (5 bases). In germline, CDR1 is LGHNA, CDR2 YSLEER. The CDR3 sequence is 15 residues long. CDR3: CACSQDSRVAGELFF. As DNA, the CDR3 is TGCGCCTGCAGCCAAGATTCCAGGGTTGCCGGGGAGCTGTTTTTT.

V usage is TRBV7-9 and J usage is TRBJ2-3; D is unclear. CDR3 size: 13 residues. Germline CDR1 reads SEHNR; CDR2 reads FQNEAQ (reference sequence). Deletions cut 5 bases from V and 6 bases from J, with 12 bases between. The CDR3, as DNA: TGTGCCAGCAGCCCCCCACGCCAGGATACGCAGTATTTT. It specifies CASSPPRQDTQYF. The full variable domain, its missing parts supplied by reference TRBV7-9 and TRBJ2-3, is DTGVSQNPRHKITKRGQNVTFRCDPISEHNRLYWYRQTLGQGPEFLTYFQNEAQLEKSRLLSDRFSAERPKGSFSTLEIQRTEQGDSAMYLCASSPPRQDTQYFGPGTRLTVL.